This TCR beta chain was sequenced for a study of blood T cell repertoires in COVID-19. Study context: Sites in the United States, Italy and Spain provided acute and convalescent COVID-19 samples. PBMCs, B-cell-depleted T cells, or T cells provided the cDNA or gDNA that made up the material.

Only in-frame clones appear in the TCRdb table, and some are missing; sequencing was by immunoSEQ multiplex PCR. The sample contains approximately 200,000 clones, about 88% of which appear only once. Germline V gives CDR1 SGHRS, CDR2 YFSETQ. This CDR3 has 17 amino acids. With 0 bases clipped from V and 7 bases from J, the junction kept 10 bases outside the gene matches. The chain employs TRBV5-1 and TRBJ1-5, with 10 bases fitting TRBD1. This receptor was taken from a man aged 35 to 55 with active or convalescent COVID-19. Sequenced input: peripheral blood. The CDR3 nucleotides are TGCGCCAGCAGCTTGGGACAGGGGGCCCCCGAGGGGCAGCCCCAGCATTTT. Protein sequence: CASSLGQGAPEGQPQHF.